This TCR beta chain was retrieved from a study of siplizumab effects on memory and regulatory T cells (dated by TCRdb to between 2019 and 2020). Concerning the study at large: The study examined how the anti-CD2 antibody siplizumab affects alloreactive T-cell subsets in allogeneic mixed lymphocyte reactions built from human PBMCs.

CDR1 and CDR2, per the germline V gene (reference sequence), are SGHNT and YYREEE. At the junction V is shortened by 3 bases and J by 8 bases; bases outside the gene matches: 13. The CDR3 numbers 16 residues from cysteine through phenylalanine. Just CDR3 DNA is preserved here, 48 bases in frame from base 1. Note on this clone: The antigen it binds to is not known. No much larger clonotype is one base removed from it; base qualities were not supplied.

TCRbeta CDR3 sequencing was performed on sorted unstimulated T cells and on proliferating T cells recovered from mixed lymphocyte reactions. Fresh whole blood from roughly 10 HLA-typed healthy donors was used to isolate PBMCs. To map where alloreactive clones came from, unstimulated CD4+ regulatory T cells were FACS-sorted. Preparation of the library involved the immunoSEQ multiplex PCR assay. Each sample had some 9.7 x 10^4 TCR templates assayed by the deep sequencing platform. Genomic DNA extracted from sorted T cells was the material used for TCRbeta CDR3 sequencing. The study's processing was this. Clonal analysis of TCRbeta CDR3 data was done in the R programming language. Unstimulated samples were compared with post-reaction CFSE-low samples to define alloreactive CD4+ and CD8+ clones. Alloreactive CD4+ clones were assigned to regulatory or non-regulatory origin by matching sequences to sorted unstimulated Treg and non-Treg repertoires. TCRdb's version of the immuneACCESS table is confined to in-frame rearrangements and falls short of the full clone set. An unresolved V gene accounts for under half of the shortfall where checked; the remainder is of unknown origin. V and J calls and clone size follow that table, whereas D and trimming were derived from the DNA. Present in this sample are approximately 100,000 clones, over 90% of which were seen just once. Roughly 0.62% of the sample is held by the ten biggest clonotypes.

Results and caveats for the whole study, not just this receptor: Among mappable alloreactive CD4+ clones, an average Treg-derived fraction of around 71% was observed with siplizumab, compared with approximately 26% in control reactions. No functional confirmation was obtained for the suppressive function of proliferating Tregs from siplizumab cultures. For roughly 80-95% of proliferating CD4+ or CD8+ clones, no naive or memory phenotype could be assigned. Because sequences at frequencies below about 10^-5 were poorly captured, only a minor fraction of alloreactive clones could be mapped back to unstimulated subsets. Unstimulated naive T cells appeared more diverse than memory T cells, and naive cells seemed to contribute substantially to the alloresponse. The cumulative frequency of alloreactive sequences that could be traced back to unstimulated CD4+ memory T cells was significantly reduced by siplizumab.

The receptor was derived from a human donor in good health. Sample: Tregs sorted from blood. The chain links TRBV5-4 with TRBJ1-4; 7 bases in the middle match TRBD1. The encoded CDR3 is CASSSQVAQGGEKLFF. The nucleotides read TGTGCCAGCAGCTCCCAAGTAGCGCAGGGGGGCGAAAAACTGTTTTTT.